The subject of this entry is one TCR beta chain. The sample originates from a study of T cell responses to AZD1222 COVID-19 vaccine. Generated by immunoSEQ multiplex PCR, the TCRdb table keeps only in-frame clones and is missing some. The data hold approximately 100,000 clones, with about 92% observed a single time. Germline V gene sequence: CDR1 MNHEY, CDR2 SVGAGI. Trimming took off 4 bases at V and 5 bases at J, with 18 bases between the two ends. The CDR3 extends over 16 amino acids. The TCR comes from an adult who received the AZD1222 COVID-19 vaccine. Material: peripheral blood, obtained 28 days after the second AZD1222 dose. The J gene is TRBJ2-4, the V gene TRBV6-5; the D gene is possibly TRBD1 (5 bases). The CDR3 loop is CASSFPTVGHQNIQYF. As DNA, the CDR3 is TGTGCCAGCAGTTTCCCGACAGTAGGACACCAAAACATTCAGTACTTC.